This entry describes one T cell receptor (beta chain). The antigen is not known. The data are from a study of cytomegalovirus exposure and HLA in healthy donors. Germline V lookup: CDR1 LGHNA, CDR2 YSLEER. V shed 3 bases, J shed 3 bases, and the junction held 2 bases outside the gene matches. The CDR3 spans 14 residues. The study ran its PCR with 60 Vbeta and 13 Jbeta primers. Methods used by the authors: The authors later counted 65 million to 80 million unique TCR beta chains, some 10 million of them shared. The table came from immunoSEQ multiplex PCR; TCRdb's copy has only in-frame clones and leaves some out. That table gives V, J and clone size, and the DNA gave D and trimming. The table records 150,000 to 250,000 clones, approximately 85% of them present only once. General study results and limits: Productive status was seen about 87% or about 30% of the time for most TCR beta V segments in an earlier analysis. Highly shared variants forming one cluster were likely a sequencing artifact.

Sequences were obtained from PBMCs. The J gene is TRBJ2-3, the V gene TRBV4-3; TRBD2 matches at 8 bases. The sequence derives from a woman between 50 and 59 years old in good health and CMV-seronegative. CDR3 bases: TGCGCCAGCAGCCACGGCGGGAGGACAGATACGCAGTATTTT. It codes for CASSHGGRTDTQYF.